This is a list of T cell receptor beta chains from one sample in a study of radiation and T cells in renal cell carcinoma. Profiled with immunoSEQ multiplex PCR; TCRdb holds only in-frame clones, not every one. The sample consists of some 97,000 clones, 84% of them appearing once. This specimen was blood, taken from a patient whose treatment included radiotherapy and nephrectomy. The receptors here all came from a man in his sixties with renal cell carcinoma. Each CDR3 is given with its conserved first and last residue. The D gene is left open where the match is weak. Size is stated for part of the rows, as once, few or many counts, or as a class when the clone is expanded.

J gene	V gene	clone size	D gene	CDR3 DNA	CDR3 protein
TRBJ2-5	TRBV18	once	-	TGTGCCAGCTCACCGGCGCGTGCTGAAGAGACCCAGTACTTC	CASSPARAEETQYF
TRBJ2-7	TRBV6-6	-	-	TGTGCCAGCTCAGTTACTAGCCGAACGGGAAGTAACGAGCAGTACTTC	CASSVTSRTGSNEQYF
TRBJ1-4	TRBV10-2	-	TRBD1	TGCGCCAGCAGGACAGGGTGGACTAATGAAAAACTGTTTTTT	CASRTGWTNEKLFF
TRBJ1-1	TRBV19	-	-	TGTGCCAGTAGTTCTCGAGGGGTGGCTGAAGCTTTCTTT	CASSSRGVAEAFF
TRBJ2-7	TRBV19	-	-	TGTGCCAGTAGTATCAGGGCGACAGAGGAGCAGTACTTC	CASSIRATEEQYF
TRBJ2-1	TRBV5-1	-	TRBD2	TGCGCCAGCTACGGCGGGAGGGCCCTGGGTGAGCAGTTCTTC	CASYGGRALGEQFF
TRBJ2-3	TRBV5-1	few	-	TGCGCCAGCAGCGGCCTGGGCACATTTACAGATACGCAGTATTTT	CASSGLGTFTDTQYF
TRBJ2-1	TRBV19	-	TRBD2	TGTGCCAGTATCCAGAGAGGACTAGCGGGAGAGGGGGAGCAGTTCTTC	CASIQRGLAGEGEQFF
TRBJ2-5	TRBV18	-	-	TGTGCCAGCTCACCACCCTCTGCGGGCCAAGAGACCCAGTACTTC	CASSPPSAGQETQYF
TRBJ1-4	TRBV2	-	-	TGTGCCAGCGCCAGGGACCTTAATGAAAAACTGTTTTTT	CASARDLNEKLFF
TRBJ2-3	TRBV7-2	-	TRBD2	TGTGCCAGCAGCTACGGTCCAGCGGGAAACACAGATACGCAGTATTTT	CASSYGPAGNTDTQYF
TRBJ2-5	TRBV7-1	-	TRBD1	TGTGCCAGCAGCTTAGACTGGGACAGGGATCAAGAGACCCAGTACTTC	CASSLDWDRDQETQYF
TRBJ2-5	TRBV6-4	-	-	TGTGCCAGCAGTGACTCGGGGGCACCTCAAGAGACCCAGTACTTC	CASSDSGAPQETQYF
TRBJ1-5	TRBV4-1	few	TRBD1	TGCGCCAGCAGCCAGCAGGACAGGGGTAATCAGCCCCAGCATTTT	CASSQQDRGNQPQHF
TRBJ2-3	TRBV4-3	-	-	TGCGCCAGCAGCCAAGCTCCTAGATCAGGAGATACGCAGTATTTT	CASSQAPRSGDTQYF
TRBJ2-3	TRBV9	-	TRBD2	TGTGCCAGCAGCCTCCGACTAGCGGGAGTGGGAGATACGCAGTATTTT	CASSLRLAGVGDTQYF
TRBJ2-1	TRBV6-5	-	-	TGTGCCAGCAGTTACTCTCCAGCCAATGAGCAGTTCTTC	CASSYSPANEQFF
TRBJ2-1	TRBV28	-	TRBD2	TGTGCCAGCAGTCCATGGGGCGGGAGTTCCTACAATGAGCAGTTCTTC	CASSPWGGSSYNEQFF
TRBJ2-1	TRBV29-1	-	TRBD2	TGCAGTTCCCCAAAGGGGACTAGCATTGGGTTCTTC	CSSPKGTSIGFF
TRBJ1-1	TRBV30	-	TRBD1	TGTGCCTGGATGGGACAGGTCGGAACTGAAGCTTTCTTT	CAWMGQVGTEAFF
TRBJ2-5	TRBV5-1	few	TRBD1	TGCGCCAGCAGCCCAAAACCGATACAGGGGGAAGGGACCCAGTACTTC	CASSPKPIQGEGTQYF
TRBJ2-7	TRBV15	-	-	TGTGCCACCAGCAGACAGGGTCCCCTCTCCTACGAGCAGTACTTC	CATSRQGPLSYEQYF
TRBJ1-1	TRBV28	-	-	TGTGCCAGCAGCTTGGGGGGTGTCGGCACTGAAGCTTTCTTT	CASSLGGVGTEAFF
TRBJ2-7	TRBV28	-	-	TGTGCCAGCAGTCTCACGACAGCCCACAACTACGAGCAGTACTTC	CASSLTTAHNYEQYF
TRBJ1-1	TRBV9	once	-	TGTGCCAGCAGCGTTGGGGGGGTTAACACTGAAGCTTTCTTT	CASSVGGVNTEAFF
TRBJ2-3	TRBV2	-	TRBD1	TGTGCCAGCAGCGGGGGACAGGGGATTGGTACGCAGTATTTT	CASSGGQGIGTQYF
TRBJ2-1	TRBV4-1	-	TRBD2	TGCGCCAGCAGCCAGGGACTAGCGGGAAGTGGCTACAATGAGCAGTTCTTC	CASSQGLAGSGYNEQFF